These T cell receptor beta chains were read from a single sample in a study of blood T cell repertoires in COVID-19. Some clones are missing from TCRdb's copy, which holds only in-frame ones; the method was immunoSEQ multiplex PCR. This sample yields roughly 350,000 clones, of which more than 75% are seen a single time; roughly 3.3% belongs to the top ten. Sequences were obtained from peripheral blood. Receptors were obtained from a woman between 18 and 29 years old who had recovered from COVID-19. Both conserved end residues are part of each CDR3. The D gene is left open where the match is weak. Clone size is given for some rows only: seen once, a few or many times, or a class if the clone is expanded.

V	D	J	size	DNA	CDR3
TRBV18	TRBD2	TRBJ2-1	-	TGTGCCAGCTCCTCGGGGACTAGCGGTAACAATGAGCAGTTCTTC	CASSSGTSGNNEQFF
TRBV4-3	-	TRBJ2-3	-	TGCGCCAGCAGCCAAGTAAGGTGGCAGGTCATTCGTACAGATACGCAGTATTTT	CASSQVRWQVIRTDTQYF
TRBV3-1/TRBV3-2	-	TRBJ1-5	few	TGTGCCTCGCCCAGGGTCTGTGGAGCTTATCAGCCCCAGCATTTT	CASPRVCGAYQPQHF
TRBV9	-	TRBJ1-5	-	TGTGCCAGCAGTGAAGGGGATAGCAATCAGCCCCAGCATTTT	CASSEGDSNQPQHF
TRBV5-1	-	TRBJ2-1	many	TGCGCCAGCAGCTGGGCGGGGAGCTCCTACAATGAGCAGTTCTTC	CASSWAGSSYNEQFF
TRBV9	TRBD1	TRBJ1-1	-	TGTGCCAGCAGCCCACACAGGGGGAACACTGAAGCTTTCTTT	CASSPHRGNTEAFF
TRBV14	-	TRBJ1-1	-	TGTGCCAGCAGCCAAGTCTCTAAGAACACTGAAGCTTTCTTT	CASSQVSKNTEAFF
TRBV11-2	TRBD2	TRBJ2-3	-	TGTGCCAGCAGCTTCGCGGGAGGGTCATCAGATACGCAGTATTTT	CASSFAGGSSDTQYF
TRBV10-3	-	TRBJ2-3	-	TGTGCCATCAGTGAGTCGGGCGGGAAGGGGACGCAGTATTTT	CAISESGGKGTQYF
TRBV15	TRBD2	TRBJ2-1	-	TGTGCCACCAGCAGAACTAAGCGGGAGGGCCCTAATGAGCAGTTCTTC	CATSRTKREGPNEQFF
TRBV2	-	TRBJ1-6	-	TGTGCCAGCAGTGAGCCCCCAGGGAGGGAGTGGGATAATTCACCCCTCCACTTT	CASSEPPGREWDNSPLHF
TRBV2	TRBD2	TRBJ2-2	many	TGTGCCAGCAGTGAAAGGACTAGCCCCCGCACCGGGGAGCTGTTTTTT	CASSERTSPRTGELFF
TRBV5-1	-	TRBJ1-1	-	TGCGCCAGCAGCTTGCGGGGAGCCACTGAAGCTTTCTTT	CASSLRGATEAFF
TRBV11-2	-	TRBJ2-3	-	TGTGCCAGCAGCTTCGACAGGTTTTACAGCACAGATACGCAGTATTTT	CASSFDRFYSTDTQYF
TRBV11-3	-	TRBJ2-6	-	TGTGCCAGCAGCCCCCGGGGGTCTGGGGCCAACGTCCTGACTTTC	CASSPRGSGANVLTF
TRBV30	-	TRBJ2-6	-	TGTGCCTGGAGTTTGACGACAGACTCTGGGGCCAACGTCCTGACTTTC	CAWSLTTDSGANVLTF
TRBV7-2	TRBD1	TRBJ1-4	-	TGTGCCAGCAGCTTACGTCACAGGGGAATAGAGGAAAAACTGTTTTTT	CASSLRHRGIEEKLFF
TRBV3-1/TRBV3-2	TRBD2	TRBJ2-3	-	TGTGCCAGCAGCCATGCTAGCGGGGGTGGTGCAGATACGCAGTATTTT	CASSHASGGGADTQYF
TRBV29-1	TRBD1	TRBJ1-5	-	TGCAGCGTTAGACAGGGAAAACAGCCCCAGCATTTT	CSVRQGKQPQHF
TRBV5-1	-	TRBJ1-2	once	TGCGCCAGCAGCCCGACAGGTTCTAACTATGGCTACACCTTC	CASSPTGSNYGYTF
TRBV7-9	TRBD1	TRBJ2-5	-	TGTGCCAGCAGCTTAGTTTCAGGGGGCGAAGAGACCCAGTACTTC	CASSLVSGGEETQYF
TRBV11-3	-	TRBJ2-1	-	TGTGCCAGCAGCTTAAGATTCGCGGGGTCCTACAATGAGCAGTTCTTC	CASSLRFAGSYNEQFF
TRBV9	TRBD2	TRBJ2-3	-	TGTGCCAGCTCGCTAGCGGGGCGAGGCACAGATACGCAGTATTTT	CASSLAGRGTDTQYF
TRBV24-1	TRBD2	TRBJ2-1	-	TGTGCCACCAGTGATTCCGGGACTAGCTTCGGGGATGAGCAGTTCTTC	CATSDSGTSFGDEQFF
TRBV18	TRBD2	TRBJ2-1	-	TGTGCCAGCTCACAACTGGCTAGCGGGAGTTCCTACAATGAGCAGTTCTTC	CASSQLASGSSYNEQFF
TRBV6-6	-	TRBJ1-2	-	TGTGCCAGCAGTTACGAGCCTCCTCATGGCTACACCTTC	CASSYEPPHGYTF
TRBV4-3	-	TRBJ2-1	-	TGCGCCAGCAGCCAAGATCTAGGCAGCAGCGGCGAGCAGTTCTTC	CASSQDLGSSGEQFF
TRBV9	TRBD2	TRBJ2-3	-	TGTGCCAGCAGCTTGACGACGGGAGGGAGAGATACGCAGTATTTT	CASSLTTGGRDTQYF
TRBV19	-	TRBJ2-5	-	TGTGCCAGTAGTATTACAGGACGTACCCAAGAGACCCAGTACTTC	CASSITGRTQETQYF
TRBV6-1	TRBD2	TRBJ2-3	few	TGTGCCAGCAGTGAACTAGCGGGAGGGCCCGTGACAGATACGCAGTATTTT	CASSELAGGPVTDTQYF
TRBV24-1	TRBD2	TRBJ2-1	-	TGTGCCACCAGTGACGGACGACTAGCGGGGGGAAGGAATGAGCAGTTCTTC	CATSDGRLAGGRNEQFF
TRBV6-2/TRBV6-3	TRBD2	TRBJ2-3	-	TGTGCCAGCAGTTACACAACCGGGACTAGCGGGAGGGCCTTAGCAGATACGCAGTATTTT	CASSYTTGTSGRALADTQYF
TRBV19	-	TRBJ2-3	-	TGTGCCAGTAGTATTGGGGGCGGGAGCACAGATACGCAGTATTTT	CASSIGGGSTDTQYF
TRBV18	TRBD2	TRBJ2-5	-	TGTGCCAGCTCACCGTTCGTAGGGGAGGGAAGGCAAGAGACCCAGTACTTC	CASSPFVGEGRQETQYF
TRBV9	TRBD2	TRBJ2-1	-	TGTGCCAGCAGCGTAGGCGGGGGGGATGAGCAGTTCTTC	CASSVGGGDEQFF
TRBV19	TRBD1	TRBJ2-3	-	TGTGCCAGTAGATTGGGACAGGGGATCACAGATACGCAGTATTTT	CASRLGQGITDTQYF
TRBV28	-	TRBJ2-3	-	TGTGCCAGCGCAACCCTACAGGGTTCAGATACGCAGTATTTT	CASATLQGSDTQYF
TRBV10-2	TRBD2	TRBJ2-3	-	TGCGCCAGCAGACGAGGACTAGCGGGAGTTAAAGATACGCAGTATTTT	CASRRGLAGVKDTQYF
TRBV23-1	TRBD1	TRBJ1-3	-	TGCGCCAGCAACTTACAGGGGCCTGGAAACACCATATATTTT	CASNLQGPGNTIYF
TRBV7-9	TRBD1	TRBJ1-5	few	TGTGCCAGCAGCTTACAGGGGGGAAATCAGCCCCAGCATTTT	CASSLQGGNQPQHF
TRBV28	-	TRBJ2-3	-	TGTGCCAGCGCAGGGGTGGTTACGCAGTATTTT	CASAGVVTQYF
TRBV3-1/TRBV3-2	TRBD1	TRBJ1-2	-	TGTGCCAGCAGCCAAGGCTCGACCGGGACAGATTATGGCTACACCTTC	CASSQGSTGTDYGYTF
TRBV3-1/TRBV3-2	-	TRBJ1-2	-	TGTGCCAGCAGCCTACTTCTGAGGGATGGCTACACCTTC	CASSLLLRDGYTF
TRBV29-1	-	TRBJ1-1	-	TGCAGCGTTTGTAAGGAGGCTGAAGCTTTCTTT	CSVCKEAEAFF
TRBV15	-	TRBJ1-2	-	TGTGCCACCAGCAGAGATCTGCGTATCGTCTATGGCTACACCTTC	CATSRDLRIVYGYTF
TRBV7-9	-	TRBJ1-5	-	TGTGCCAGCCAGCCCAGTGAGGGTCAGCCCCAGCATTTT	CASQPSEGQPQHF
TRBV19	TRBD2	TRBJ2-1	-	TGTGCCAGTAGTCAAACTAGCGGGATACAGTTCTTC	CASSQTSGIQFF
TRBV14	-	TRBJ1-6	-	TGTGCCAGCAGCCCCCGACAGCTTTCACCCCTCCACTTT	CASSPRQLSPLHF
TRBV12-3/TRBV12-4	-	TRBJ2-3	once	TGTGCCAGCAGTTTCGAGGGGGAGGATACGCAGTATTTT	CASSFEGEDTQYF
TRBV2	-	TRBJ2-1	-	TGTGCCAGCAGTAATGAACAGGGCAATGAGCAGTTCTTC	CASSNEQGNEQFF
TRBV7-2	TRBD1	TRBJ1-1	once	TGTGCCAGCAGCCCATACGGACAGGGTAGGGGCGACACTGAAGCTTTCTTT	CASSPYGQGRGDTEAFF
TRBV18	-	TRBJ2-2	-	TGTGCCAGCTCACCCAGTCTAACAGGGCAAAACGGGGAGCTGTTTTTT	CASSPSLTGQNGELFF
TRBV11-3	TRBD2	TRBJ2-5	-	TGTGCCAGCAGCTTACTACTAGCGGGAGGGGTGGGCACCCAGTACTTC	CASSLLLAGGVGTQYF
TRBV2	-	TRBJ1-6	-	TGTGCCAGCAGTGAGGACACAGCCAATTCACCCCTCCACTTT	CASSEDTANSPLHF
TRBV11-3	-	TRBJ2-2	-	TGTGCCAGCAGCTTCCACGGACTTACCACCGGGGAGCTGTTTTTT	CASSFHGLTTGELFF